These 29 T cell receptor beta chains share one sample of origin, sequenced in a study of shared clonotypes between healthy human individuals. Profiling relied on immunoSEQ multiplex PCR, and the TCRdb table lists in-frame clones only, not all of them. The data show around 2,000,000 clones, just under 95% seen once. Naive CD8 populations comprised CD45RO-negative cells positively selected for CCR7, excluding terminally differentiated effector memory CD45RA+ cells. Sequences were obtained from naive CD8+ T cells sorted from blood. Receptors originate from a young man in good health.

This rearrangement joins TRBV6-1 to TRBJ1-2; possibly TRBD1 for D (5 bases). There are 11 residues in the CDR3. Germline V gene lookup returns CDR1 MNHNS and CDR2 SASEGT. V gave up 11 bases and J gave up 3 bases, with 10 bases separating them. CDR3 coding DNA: TGTGCCGTGGGGCTAGACTATGGCTACACCTTC. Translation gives CAVGLDYGYTF.

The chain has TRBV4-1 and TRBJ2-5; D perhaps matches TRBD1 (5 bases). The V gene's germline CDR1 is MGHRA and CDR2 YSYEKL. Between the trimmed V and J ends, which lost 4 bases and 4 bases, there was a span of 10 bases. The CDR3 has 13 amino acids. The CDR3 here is CASSLVRGETQYF. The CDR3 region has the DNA TGCGCCAGCAGCCTAGTTAGGGGAGAGACCCAGTACTTC.

The CDR3 reads CASSLSGGPGLSYEQYF. The CDR3 DNA reads as TGTGCCAGCAGCCTCTCAGGAGGACCGGGCCTCTCCTACGAGCAGTACTTC. V gene TRBV7-3 combines with J gene TRBJ2-7; tentative D call: TRBD2 (5 bases). The CDR3 has 17 residues. V lost 5 bases to trimming and J lost 0 bases, with 20 bases between them. Germline V gene data show CDR1 as SGHTA and CDR2 as FQGTGA. The full variable domain, rest sourced from reference TRBV7-3 and TRBJ2-7, is GAGVSQTPSNKVTEKGKYVELRCDPISGHTALYWYRQSLGQGPEFLIYFQGTGAADDSGLPNDRFFAVRPEGSVSTLKIQRTERGDSAVYLCASSLSGGPGLSYEQYFGPGTRLTVT.

The CDR3: CAWSVLDHNEQFF. The CDR3 DNA sequence: TGTGCCTGGAGTGTACTAGACCACAATGAGCAGTTCTTC. V is TRBV30 and J is TRBJ2-1; D is perhaps TRBD2 (5 bases). Germline-derived CDR1 and CDR2 are GTSNPN and SVGIG (reference sequence). Trimming shortened V by 0 bases and J by 5 bases, and 8 bases separated the two germline ends. The CDR3 contains 13 residues.

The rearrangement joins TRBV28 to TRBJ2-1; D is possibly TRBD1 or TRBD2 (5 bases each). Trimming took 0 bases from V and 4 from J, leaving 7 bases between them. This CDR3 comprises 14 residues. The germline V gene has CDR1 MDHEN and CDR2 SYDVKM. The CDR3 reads CASSLWGVYNEQFF. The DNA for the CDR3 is TGTGCCAGCAGTTTATGGGGGGTTTACAATGAGCAGTTCTTC.

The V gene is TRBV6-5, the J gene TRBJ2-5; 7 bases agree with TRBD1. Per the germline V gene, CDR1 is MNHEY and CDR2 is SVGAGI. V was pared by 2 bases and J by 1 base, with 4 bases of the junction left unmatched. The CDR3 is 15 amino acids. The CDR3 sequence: CASSYAQGPQETQYF. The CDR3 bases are TGTGCCAGCAGTTACGCACAGGGGCCCCAAGAGACCCAGTACTTC.

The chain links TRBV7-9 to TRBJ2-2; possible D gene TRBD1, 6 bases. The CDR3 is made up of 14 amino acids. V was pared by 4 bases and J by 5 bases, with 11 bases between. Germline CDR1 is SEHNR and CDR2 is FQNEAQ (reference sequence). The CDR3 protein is CASSSPTGTGELFF. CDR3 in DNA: TGTGCCAGCAGCTCACCCACAGGGACCGGGGAGCTGTTTTTT.

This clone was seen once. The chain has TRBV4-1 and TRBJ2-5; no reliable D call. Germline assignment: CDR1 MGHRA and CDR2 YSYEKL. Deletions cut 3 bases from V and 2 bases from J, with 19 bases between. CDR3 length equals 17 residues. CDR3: CASSHGPSGPPQETQYF. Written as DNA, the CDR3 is TGCGCCAGCAGCCATGGGCCCTCTGGACCGCCTCAAGAGACCCAGTACTTC.

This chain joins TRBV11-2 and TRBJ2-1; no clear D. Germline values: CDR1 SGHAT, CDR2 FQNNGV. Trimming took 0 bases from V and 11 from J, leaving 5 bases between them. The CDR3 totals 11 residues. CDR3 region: CASSLEEKQFF. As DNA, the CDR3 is TGTGCCAGCAGCTTAGAGGAGAAGCAGTTCTTC.

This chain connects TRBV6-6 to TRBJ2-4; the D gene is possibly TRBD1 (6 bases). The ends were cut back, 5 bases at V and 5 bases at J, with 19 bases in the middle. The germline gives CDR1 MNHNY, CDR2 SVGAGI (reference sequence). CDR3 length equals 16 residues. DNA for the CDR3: TGTGCCAGCAGTCATCAGGGAGAGGGGGTTGAAAACATTCAGTACTTC. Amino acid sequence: CASSHQGEGVENIQYF.

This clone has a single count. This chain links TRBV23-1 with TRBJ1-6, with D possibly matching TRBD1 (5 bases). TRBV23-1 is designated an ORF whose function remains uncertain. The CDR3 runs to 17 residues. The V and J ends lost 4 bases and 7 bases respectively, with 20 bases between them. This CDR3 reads CASSPELIGGKNSPLHF. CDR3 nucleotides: TGCGCCAGCAGTCCCGAACTAATCGGGGGGAAAAATTCACCCCTCCACTTT.

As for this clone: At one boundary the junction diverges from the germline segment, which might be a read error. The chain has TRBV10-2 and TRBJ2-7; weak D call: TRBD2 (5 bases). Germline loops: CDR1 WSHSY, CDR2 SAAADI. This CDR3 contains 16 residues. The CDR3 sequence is CASSESSRELFYGQYF. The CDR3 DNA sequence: TGCGCCAGCAGTGAGTCTAGTAGGGAGCTTTTCTACGGGCAGTACTTC.

The chain's CDR3 is CASNLQGVGSPLHF. CDR3 bases: TGTGCCAGCAATTTACAGGGGGTCGGGTCACCCCTCCACTTT. The V call is TRBV6-5, the J call TRBJ1-6; 8 nucleotides agree with TRBD1. The CDR3 is 14 amino acids. CDR1 MNHEY and CDR2 SVGAGI come from the germline V gene. The ends lost 7 bases at V and 10 bases at J; junction bases unmatched: 9.

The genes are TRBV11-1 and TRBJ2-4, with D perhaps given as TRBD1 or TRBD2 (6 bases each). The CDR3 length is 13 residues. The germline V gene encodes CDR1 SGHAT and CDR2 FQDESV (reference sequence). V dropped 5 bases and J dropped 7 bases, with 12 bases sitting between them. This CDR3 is CASSEDSGNIQYF. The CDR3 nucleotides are TGTGCCAGCAGCGAGGACAGCGGGAACATTCAGTACTTC.

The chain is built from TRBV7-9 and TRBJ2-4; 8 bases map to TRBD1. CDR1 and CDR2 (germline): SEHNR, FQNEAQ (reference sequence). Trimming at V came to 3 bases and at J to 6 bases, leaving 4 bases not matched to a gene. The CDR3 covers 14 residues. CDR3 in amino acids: CASSFQGAGNIQYF. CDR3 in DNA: TGTGCCAGCAGCTTCCAGGGGGCGGGAAACATTCAGTACTTC.

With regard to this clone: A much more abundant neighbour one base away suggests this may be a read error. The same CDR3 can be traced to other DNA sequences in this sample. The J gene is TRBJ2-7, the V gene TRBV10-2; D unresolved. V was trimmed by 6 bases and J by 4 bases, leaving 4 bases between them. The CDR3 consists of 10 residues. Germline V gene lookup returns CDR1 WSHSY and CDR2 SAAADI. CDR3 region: CASREYEQYF. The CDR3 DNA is TGCGCCAGCAGGGAATACGAGCAGTACTTC.

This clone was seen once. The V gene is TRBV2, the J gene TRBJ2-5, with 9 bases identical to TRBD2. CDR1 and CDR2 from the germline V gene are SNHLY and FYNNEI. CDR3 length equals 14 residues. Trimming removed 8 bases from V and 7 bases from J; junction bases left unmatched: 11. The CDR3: CASPIEREDTTQYF. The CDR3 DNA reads TGTGCCAGCCCTATCGAGCGGGAGGATACGACCCAGTACTTC.

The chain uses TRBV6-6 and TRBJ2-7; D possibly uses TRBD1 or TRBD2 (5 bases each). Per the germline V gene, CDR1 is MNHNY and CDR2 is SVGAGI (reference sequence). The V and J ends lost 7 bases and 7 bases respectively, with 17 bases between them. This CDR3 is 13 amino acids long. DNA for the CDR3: TGTGCCAGCACCGGGACGGGGCGTAGAGAGCAGTACTTC. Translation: CASTGTGRREQYF.

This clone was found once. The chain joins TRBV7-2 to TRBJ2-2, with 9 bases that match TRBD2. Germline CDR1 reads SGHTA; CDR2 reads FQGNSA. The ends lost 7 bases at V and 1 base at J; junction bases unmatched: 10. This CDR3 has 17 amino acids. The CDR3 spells CASITPEAGGNTGELFF. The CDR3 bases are TGTGCCAGCATCACCCCGGAAGCGGGAGGGAACACCGGGGAGCTGTTTTTT. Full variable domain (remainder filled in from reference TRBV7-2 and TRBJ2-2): GAGVSQSPSNKVTEKGKDVELRCDPISGHTALYWYRQSLGQGLEFLIYFQGNSAPDKSGLPSDRFSAERTGGSVSTLTIQRTQQEDSAVYLCASITPEAGGNTGELFFGEGSRLTVL.

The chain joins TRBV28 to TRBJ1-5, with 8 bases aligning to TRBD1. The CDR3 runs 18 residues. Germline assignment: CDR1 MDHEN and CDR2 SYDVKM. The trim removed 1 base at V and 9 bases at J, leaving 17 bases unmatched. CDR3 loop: CASSLFSGGEGGDRPQHF. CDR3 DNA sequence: TGTGCCAGCAGTTTATTTTCAGGGGGCGAAGGAGGGGATAGGCCCCAGCATTTT. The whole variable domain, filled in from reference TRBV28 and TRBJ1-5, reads DVKVTQSSRYLVKRTGEKVFLECVQDMDHENMFWYRQDPGLGLRLIYFSYDVKMKEKGDIPEGYSVSREKKERFSLILESASTNQTSMYLCASSLFSGGEGGDRPQHFGDGTRLSIL.

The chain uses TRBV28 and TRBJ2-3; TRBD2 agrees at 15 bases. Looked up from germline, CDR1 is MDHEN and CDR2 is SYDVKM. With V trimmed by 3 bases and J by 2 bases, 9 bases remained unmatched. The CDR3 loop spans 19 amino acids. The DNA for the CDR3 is TGTGCCAGCAGTTTGTTCCGGACTAGCGGGGGGGGCTACACAGATACGCAGTATTTT. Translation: CASSLFRTSGGGYTDTQYF.

The CDR3 bases are TGTGCCAGCAGTAATGGTAACAATGAGCAGTTCTTC. It yields the protein CASSNGNNEQFF. The chain combines TRBV5-6 with TRBJ2-1, with no clear D. The CDR3 sequence is 12 residues long. CDR1 and CDR2 from the germline V gene are SGHDT and YYEEEE. Trimming stripped 5 bases from V and 5 bases from J, with 8 bases between.

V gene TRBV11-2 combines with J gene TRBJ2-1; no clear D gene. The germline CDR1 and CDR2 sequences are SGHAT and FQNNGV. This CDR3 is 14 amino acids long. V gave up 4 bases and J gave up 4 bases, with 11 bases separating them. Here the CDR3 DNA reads TGTGCCAGCAGCTCCCCCGGAGCTTACAATGAGCAGTTCTTC. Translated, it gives CASSSPGAYNEQFF.

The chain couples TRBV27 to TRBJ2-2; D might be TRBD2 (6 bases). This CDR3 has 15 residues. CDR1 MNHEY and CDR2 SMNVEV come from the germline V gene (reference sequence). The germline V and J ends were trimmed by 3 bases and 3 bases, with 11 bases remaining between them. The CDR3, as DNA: TGTGCCAGCAGTTTGGCGGGGTTTTACACCGGGGAGCTGTTTTTT. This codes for CASSLAGFYTGELFF.

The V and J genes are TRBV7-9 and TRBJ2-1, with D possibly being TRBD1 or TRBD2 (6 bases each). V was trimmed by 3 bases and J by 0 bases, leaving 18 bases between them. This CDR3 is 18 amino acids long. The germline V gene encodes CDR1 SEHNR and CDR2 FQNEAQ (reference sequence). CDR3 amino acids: CASSFLPGAALSYNEQFF. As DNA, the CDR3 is TGTGCCAGCAGCTTTCTCCCGGGGGCGGCACTCTCCTACAATGAGCAGTTCTTC.

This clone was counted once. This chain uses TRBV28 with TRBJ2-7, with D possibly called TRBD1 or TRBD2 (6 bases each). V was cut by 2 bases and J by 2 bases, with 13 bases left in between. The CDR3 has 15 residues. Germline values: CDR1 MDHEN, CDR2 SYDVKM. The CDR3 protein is CASSLRGVTAYEQYF. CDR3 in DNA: TGTGCCAGCAGTTTAAGGGGGGTAACGGCCTACGAGCAGTACTTC.

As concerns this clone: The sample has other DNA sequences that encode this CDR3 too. The CDR3 protein is CASSFLGQNTEAFF. The CDR3 bases are TGTGCCAGCAGTTTTTTGGGACAGAACACTGAAGCTTTCTTT. The chain is built from TRBV27 and TRBJ1-1; a possible D gene is TRBD1 (6 bases). The germline V gene has CDR1 MNHEY and CDR2 SMNVEV (reference sequence). The CDR3 is 14 amino acids. V lost 3 bases, J lost 1 base, and 9 bases lay in between.

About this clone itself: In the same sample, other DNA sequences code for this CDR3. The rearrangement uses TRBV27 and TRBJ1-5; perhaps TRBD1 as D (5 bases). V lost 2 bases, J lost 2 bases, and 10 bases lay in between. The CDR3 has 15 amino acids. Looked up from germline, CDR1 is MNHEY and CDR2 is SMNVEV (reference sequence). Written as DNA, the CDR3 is TGTGCCAGCAGTTTAGTAGGGGCGGGCAATCAGCCCCAGCATTTT. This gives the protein CASSLVGAGNQPQHF.

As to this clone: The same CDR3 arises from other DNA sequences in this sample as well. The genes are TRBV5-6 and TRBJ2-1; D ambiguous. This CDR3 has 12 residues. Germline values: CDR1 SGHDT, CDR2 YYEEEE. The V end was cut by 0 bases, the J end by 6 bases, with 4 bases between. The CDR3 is CASSLGVNEQFF. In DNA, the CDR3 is TGTGCCAGCAGCTTGGGGGTCAATGAGCAGTTCTTC.